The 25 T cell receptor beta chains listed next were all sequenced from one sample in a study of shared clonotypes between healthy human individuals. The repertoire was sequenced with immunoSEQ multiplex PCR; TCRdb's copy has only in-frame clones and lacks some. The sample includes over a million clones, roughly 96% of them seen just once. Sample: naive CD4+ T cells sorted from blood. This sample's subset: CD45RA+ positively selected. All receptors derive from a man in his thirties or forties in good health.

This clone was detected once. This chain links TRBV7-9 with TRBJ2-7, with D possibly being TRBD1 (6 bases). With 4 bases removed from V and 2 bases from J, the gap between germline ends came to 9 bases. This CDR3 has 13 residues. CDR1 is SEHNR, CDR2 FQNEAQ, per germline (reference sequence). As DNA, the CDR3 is TGTGCCAGCAGCTCGGACAGCACCTACGAGCAGTACTTC. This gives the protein CASSSDSTYEQYF.

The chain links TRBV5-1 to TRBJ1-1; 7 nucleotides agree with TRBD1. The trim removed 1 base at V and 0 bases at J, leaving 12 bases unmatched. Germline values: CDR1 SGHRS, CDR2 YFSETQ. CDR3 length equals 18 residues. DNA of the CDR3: TGCGCCAGCAGCTTGCTTCCCCGGGACAGACTATTGAACACTGAAGCTTTCTTT. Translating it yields CASSLLPRDRLLNTEAFF.

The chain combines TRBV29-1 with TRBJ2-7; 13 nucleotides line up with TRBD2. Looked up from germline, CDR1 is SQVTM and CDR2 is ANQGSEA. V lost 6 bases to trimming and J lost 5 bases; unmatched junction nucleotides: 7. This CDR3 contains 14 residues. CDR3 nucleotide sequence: TGCAGCGTACGAGGACTAGCGGGAGTTGACGAGCAGTACTTC. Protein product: CSVRGLAGVDEQYF.

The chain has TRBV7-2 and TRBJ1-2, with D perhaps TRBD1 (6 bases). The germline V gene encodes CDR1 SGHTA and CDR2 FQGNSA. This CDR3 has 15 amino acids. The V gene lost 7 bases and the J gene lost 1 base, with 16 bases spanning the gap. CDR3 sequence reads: CASTTYGQNNYGYTF. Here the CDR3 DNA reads TGTGCCAGCACCACCTACGGACAGAATAACTATGGCTACACCTTC.

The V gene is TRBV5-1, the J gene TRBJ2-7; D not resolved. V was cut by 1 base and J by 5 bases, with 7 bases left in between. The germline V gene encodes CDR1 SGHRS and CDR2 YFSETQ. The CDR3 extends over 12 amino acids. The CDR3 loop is CASSLTSDEQYF. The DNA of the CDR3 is TGCGCCAGCAGCTTGACAAGCGACGAGCAGTACTTC.

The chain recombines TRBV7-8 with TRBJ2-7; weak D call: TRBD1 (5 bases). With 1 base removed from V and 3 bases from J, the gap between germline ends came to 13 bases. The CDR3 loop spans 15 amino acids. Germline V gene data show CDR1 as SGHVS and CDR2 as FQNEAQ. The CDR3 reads CASSLVGARGYEQYF. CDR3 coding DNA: TGTGCCAGCAGCTTAGTAGGGGCAAGAGGCTACGAGCAGTACTTC.

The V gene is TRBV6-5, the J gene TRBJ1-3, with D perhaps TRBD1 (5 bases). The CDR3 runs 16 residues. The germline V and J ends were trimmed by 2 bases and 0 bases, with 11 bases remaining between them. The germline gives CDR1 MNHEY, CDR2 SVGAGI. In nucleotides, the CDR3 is TGTGCCAGCAGTTACCTCCCCGGGGGCTCTGGAAACACCATATATTTT. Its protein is CASSYLPGGSGNTIYF.

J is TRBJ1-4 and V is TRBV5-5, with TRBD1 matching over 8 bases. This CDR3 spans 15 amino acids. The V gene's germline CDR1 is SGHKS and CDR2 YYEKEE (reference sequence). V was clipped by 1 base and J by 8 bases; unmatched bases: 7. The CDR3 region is CASSLLLRGREKLFF. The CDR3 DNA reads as TGTGCCAGCAGCTTGTTGCTCAGGGGGCGCGAAAAACTGTTTTTT. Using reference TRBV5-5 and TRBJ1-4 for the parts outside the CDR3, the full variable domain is DAGVTQSPTHLIKTRGQQVTLRCSPISGHKSVSWYQQVLGQGPQFIFQYYEKEERGRGNFPDRFSARQFPNYSSELNVNALLLGDSALYLCASSLLLRGREKLFFGSGTQLSVL.

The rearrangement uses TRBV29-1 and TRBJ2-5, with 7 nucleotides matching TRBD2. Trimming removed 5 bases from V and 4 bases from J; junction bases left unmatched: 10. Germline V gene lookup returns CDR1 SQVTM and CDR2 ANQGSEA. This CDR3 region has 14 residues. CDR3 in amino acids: CSVLSGTGGETQYF. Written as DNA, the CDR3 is TGCAGCGTTCTGAGCGGGACGGGAGGAGAGACCCAGTACTTC.

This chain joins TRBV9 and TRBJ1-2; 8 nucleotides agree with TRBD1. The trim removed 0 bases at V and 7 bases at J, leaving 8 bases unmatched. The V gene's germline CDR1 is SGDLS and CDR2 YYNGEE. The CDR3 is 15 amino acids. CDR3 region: CASSVERQGSSGYTF. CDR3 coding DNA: TGTGCCAGCAGCGTAGAGAGACAGGGGTCGAGTGGCTACACCTTC.

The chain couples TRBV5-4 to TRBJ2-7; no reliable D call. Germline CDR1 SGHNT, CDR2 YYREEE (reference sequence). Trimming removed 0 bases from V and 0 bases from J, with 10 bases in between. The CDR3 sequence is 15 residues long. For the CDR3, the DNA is TGTGCCAGCAGCTTGGGGAGTAGGAGCTCCTACGAGCAGTACTTC. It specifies CASSLGSRSSYEQYF. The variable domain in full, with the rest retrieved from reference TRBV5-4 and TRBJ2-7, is ETGVTQSPTHLIKTRGQQVTLRCSSQSGHNTVSWYQQALGQGPQFIFQYYREEENGRGNFPPRFSGLQFPNYSSELNVNALELDDSALYLCASSLGSRSSYEQYFGPGTRLTVT.

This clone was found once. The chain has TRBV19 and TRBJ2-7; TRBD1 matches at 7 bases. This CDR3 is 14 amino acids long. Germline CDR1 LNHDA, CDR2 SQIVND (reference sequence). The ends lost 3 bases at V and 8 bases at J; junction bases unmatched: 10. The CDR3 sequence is CASSMSPSTGQQYF. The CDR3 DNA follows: TGTGCCAGTAGTATGTCCCCCTCGACAGGGCAGCAGTACTTC. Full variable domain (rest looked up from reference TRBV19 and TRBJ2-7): DGGITQSPKYLFRKEGQNVTLSCEQNLNHDAMYWYRQDPGQGLRLIYYSQIVNDFQKGDIAEGYSVSREKKESFPLTVTSAQKNPTAFYLCASSMSPSTGQQYFGPGTRLTVT.

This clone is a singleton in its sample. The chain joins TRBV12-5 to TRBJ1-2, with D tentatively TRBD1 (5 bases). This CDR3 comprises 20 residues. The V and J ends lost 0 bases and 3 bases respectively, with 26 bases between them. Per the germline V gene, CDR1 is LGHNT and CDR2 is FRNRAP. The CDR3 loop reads CASGLVRGGGSGVNDYGYTF. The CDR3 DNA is TGTGCTAGTGGTTTGGTAAGGGGTGGTGGGTCGGGGGTTAATGACTATGGCTACACCTTC.

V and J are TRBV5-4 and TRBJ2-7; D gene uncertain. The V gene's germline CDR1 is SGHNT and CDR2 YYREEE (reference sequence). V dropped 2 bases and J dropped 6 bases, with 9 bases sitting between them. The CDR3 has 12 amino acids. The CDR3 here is CASSFDKGEQYF. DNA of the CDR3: TGTGCCAGCAGCTTCGATAAGGGCGAGCAGTACTTC. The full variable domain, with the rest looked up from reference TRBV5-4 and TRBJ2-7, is ETGVTQSPTHLIKTRGQQVTLRCSSQSGHNTVSWYQQALGQGPQFIFQYYREEENGRGNFPPRFSGLQFPNYSSELNVNALELDDSALYLCASSFDKGEQYFGPGTRLTVT.

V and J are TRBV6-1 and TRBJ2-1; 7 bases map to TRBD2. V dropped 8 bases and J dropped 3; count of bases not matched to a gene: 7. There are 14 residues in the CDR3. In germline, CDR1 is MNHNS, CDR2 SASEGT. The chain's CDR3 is CASLSGINYNEQFF. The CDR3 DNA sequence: TGTGCCAGCCTGAGCGGGATTAACTACAATGAGCAGTTCTTC.

CDR3 protein: CASRASGDNEQFF. The CDR3 coding sequence is TGTGCCAGCAGGGCTAGCGGGGACAATGAGCAGTTCTTC. The gene calls are TRBV6-1 and TRBJ2-1, with 9 nucleotides matching TRBD2. Germline lookup yields CDR1 MNHNS and CDR2 SASEGT. The CDR3 is 13 amino acids. With V trimmed by 6 bases and J by 5 bases, 2 bases remained unmatched.

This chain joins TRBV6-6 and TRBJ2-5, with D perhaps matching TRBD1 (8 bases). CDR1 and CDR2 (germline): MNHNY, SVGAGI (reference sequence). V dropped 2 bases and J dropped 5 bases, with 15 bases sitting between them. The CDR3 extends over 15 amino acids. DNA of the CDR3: TGTGCCAGCAGTTACCCACAGGGGGGGTTGGAGACCCAGTACTTC. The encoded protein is CASSYPQGGLETQYF.

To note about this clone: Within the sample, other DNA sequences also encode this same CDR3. CDR3 region: CASSLGRAQPQHF. The CDR3 nucleotides are TGTGCCAGCAGCTTAGGCAGGGCTCAGCCCCAGCATTTT. The rearrangement uses TRBV7-2 and TRBJ1-5; weak D call: TRBD1 (5 bases). The ends were cut back, 1 base at V and 6 bases at J, with 7 bases in the middle. The germline V gene has CDR1 SGHTA and CDR2 FQGNSA. The CDR3 runs to 13 residues.

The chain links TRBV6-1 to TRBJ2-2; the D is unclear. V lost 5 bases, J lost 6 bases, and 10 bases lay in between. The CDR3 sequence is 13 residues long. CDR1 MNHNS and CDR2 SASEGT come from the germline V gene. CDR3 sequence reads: CASSLAVAGELFF. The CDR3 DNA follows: TGTGCCAGCAGTCTGGCCGTCGCCGGGGAGCTGTTTTTT.

The CDR3 protein is CASSWDGGSYYEQYF. Here the CDR3 DNA reads TGTGCCAGCAGCTGGGATGGCGGGAGTTACTACGAGCAGTACTTC. This chain uses TRBV7-3 with TRBJ2-7; 7 bases are a match to TRBD2. The CDR3 covers 15 residues. Germline V gene lookup returns CDR1 SGHTA and CDR2 FQGTGA. Trimming removed 4 bases from V and 3 bases from J; junction bases left unmatched: 9.

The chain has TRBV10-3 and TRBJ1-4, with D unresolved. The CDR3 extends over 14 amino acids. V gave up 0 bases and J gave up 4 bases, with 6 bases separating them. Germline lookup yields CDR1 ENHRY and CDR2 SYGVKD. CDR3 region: CAISESQNNEKLFF. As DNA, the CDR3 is TGTGCCATCAGTGAGTCGCAGAATAATGAAAAACTGTTTTTT.

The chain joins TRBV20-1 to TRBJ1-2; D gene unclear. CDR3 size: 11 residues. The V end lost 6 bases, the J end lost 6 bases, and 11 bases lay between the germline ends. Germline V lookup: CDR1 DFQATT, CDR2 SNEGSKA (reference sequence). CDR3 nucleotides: TGCAGTGCGAGGAGGGTGGATGGCTACACCTTC. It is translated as CSARRVDGYTF.

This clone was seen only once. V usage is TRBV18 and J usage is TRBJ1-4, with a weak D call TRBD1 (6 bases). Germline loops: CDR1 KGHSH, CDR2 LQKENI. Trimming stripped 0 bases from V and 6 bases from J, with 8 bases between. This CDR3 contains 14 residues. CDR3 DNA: TGTGCCAGCTCACCACCGTACAGGGATGAAAAACTGTTTTTT. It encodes CASSPPYRDEKLFF.

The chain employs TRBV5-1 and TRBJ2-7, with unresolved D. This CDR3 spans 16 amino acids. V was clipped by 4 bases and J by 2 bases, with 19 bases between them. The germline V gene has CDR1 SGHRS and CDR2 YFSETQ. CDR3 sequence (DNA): TGCGCCAGCAGCAAGGATCCGTCAGGCACAGCCTACGAGCAGTACTTC. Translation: CASSKDPSGTAYEQYF.

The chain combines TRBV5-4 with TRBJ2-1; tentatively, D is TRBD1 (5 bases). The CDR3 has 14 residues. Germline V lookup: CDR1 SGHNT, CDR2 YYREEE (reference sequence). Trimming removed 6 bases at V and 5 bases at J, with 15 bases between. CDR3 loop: CASTDPGSHNEQFF. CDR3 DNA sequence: TGTGCCAGCACCGACCCAGGGTCACACAATGAGCAGTTCTTC.